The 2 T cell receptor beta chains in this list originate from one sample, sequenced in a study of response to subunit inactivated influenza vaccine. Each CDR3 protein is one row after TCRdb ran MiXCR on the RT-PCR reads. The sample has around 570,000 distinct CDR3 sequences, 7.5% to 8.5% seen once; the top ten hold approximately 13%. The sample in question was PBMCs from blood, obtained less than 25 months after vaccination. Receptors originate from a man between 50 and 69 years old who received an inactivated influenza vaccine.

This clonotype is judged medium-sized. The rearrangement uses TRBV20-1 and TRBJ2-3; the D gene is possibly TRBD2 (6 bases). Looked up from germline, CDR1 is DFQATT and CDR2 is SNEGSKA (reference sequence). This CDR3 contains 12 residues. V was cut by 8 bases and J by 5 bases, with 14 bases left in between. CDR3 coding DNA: TGCAGTACCCCGACGGGGGTAGATACGCAGTATTTT. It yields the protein CSTPTGVDTQYF.

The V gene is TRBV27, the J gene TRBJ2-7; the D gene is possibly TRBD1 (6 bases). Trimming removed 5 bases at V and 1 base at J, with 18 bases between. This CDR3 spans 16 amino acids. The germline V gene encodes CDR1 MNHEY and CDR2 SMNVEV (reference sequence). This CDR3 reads CASSLLQSQGSYEQYF. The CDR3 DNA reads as TGTGCCAGCAGTCTCTTACAGTCCCAGGGGTCCTACGAGCAGTACTTC.